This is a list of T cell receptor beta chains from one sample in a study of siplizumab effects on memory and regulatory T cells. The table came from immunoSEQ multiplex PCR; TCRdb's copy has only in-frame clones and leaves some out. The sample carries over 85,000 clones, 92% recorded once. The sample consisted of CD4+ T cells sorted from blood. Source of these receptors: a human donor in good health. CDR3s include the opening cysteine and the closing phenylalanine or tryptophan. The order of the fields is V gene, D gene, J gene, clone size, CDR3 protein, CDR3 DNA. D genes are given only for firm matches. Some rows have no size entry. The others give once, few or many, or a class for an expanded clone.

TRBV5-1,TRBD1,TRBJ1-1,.,CASSPLGPGTGGTEAFF,TGCGCCAGCAGCCCGCTGGGGCCCGGGACAGGGGGGACTGAAGCTTTCTTT
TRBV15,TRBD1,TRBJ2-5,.,CATSRDPTGTSTQETQYF,TGTGCCACCAGCAGAGATCCGACAGGGACCTCAACCCAAGAGACCCAGTACTTC
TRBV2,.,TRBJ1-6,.,CASRGGPNSPLHF,TGTGCCAGCAGGGGGGGACCCAATTCACCCCTCCACTTT
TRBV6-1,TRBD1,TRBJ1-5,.,CASNNRGPDQPQHF,TGTGCCAGCAACAACAGGGGGCCCGATCAGCCCCAGCATTTT
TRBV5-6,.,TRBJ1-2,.,CASSGPWYDGYTF,TGTGCCAGCAGCGGACCGTGGTACGATGGCTACACCTTC
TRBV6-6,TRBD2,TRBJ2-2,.,CASSSPGLAFTGELFF,TGTGCCAGCAGTAGCCCGGGACTAGCGTTCACCGGGGAGCTGTTTTTT
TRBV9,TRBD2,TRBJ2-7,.,CASSVEELAVAKYF,TGTGCCAGCAGCGTAGAAGAACTAGCGGTGGCAAAGTACTTC
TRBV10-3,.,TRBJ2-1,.,CAISPGQSKDYNEQFF,TGTGCCATCAGTCCAGGACAGTCTAAGGATTACAATGAGCAGTTCTTC
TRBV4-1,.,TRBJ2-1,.,CASSQVGAGPYNEQFF,TGCGCCAGCAGCCAAGTGGGGGCGGGTCCCTACAATGAGCAGTTCTTC
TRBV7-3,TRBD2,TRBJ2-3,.,CASSILAGGPRHTQYF,TGTGCCAGCAGCATACTAGCGGGAGGCCCCCGACATACGCAGTATTTT
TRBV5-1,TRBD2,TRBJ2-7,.,CASSLVAGADEQYF,TGCGCCAGCAGCTTGGTAGCGGGAGCCGACGAGCAGTACTTC
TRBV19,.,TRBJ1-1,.,CASSFQGPNTEAFF,TGTGCCAGTAGTTTTCAGGGACCGAACACTGAAGCTTTCTTT
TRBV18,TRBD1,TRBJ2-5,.,CASSPPGQRETQYF,TGTGCCAGCTCACCGCCGGGACAGCGAGAGACCCAGTACTTC
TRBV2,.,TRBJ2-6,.,CASSILGISGANVLTF,TGTGCCAGCAGCATCCTCGGGATTTCTGGGGCCAACGTCCTGACTTTC
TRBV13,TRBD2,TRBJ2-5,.,CASSFSVAGGPETQYF,TGTGCCAGCAGCTTTAGCGTAGCGGGGGGGCCGGAGACCCAGTACTTC
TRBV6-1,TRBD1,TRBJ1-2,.,CASTQGASGYTF,TGTGCCAGCACTCAGGGGGCAAGTGGCTACACCTTC
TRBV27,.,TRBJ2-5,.,CASRDLGETQYF,TGTGCCAGCAGGGACTTGGGGGAGACCCAGTACTTC
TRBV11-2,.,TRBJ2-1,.,CASSLLPGTYNEQFF,TGTGCCAGCAGCTTATTGCCAGGGACCTACAATGAGCAGTTCTTC
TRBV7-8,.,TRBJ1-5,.,CASSTGDQPQHF,TGTGCCAGCAGCACCGGGGATCAGCCCCAGCATTTT
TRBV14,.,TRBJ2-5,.,CASSQETQYF,TGTGCCAGCAGCCAAGAGACCCAGTACTTC
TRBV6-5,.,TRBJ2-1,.,CASVGGLPHEQFF,TGTGCCAGCGTGGGCGGACTCCCTCATGAGCAGTTCTTC
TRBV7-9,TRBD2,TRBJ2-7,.,CASSSRGLAGGEQYF,TGTGCCAGCAGCTCGAGGGGACTAGCGGGAGGCGAGCAGTACTTC
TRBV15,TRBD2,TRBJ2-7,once,CATSRGPGAGGTSYEQYF,TGTGCCACCAGCAGAGGGCCCGGGGCGGGGGGAACCTCCTACGAGCAGTACTTC
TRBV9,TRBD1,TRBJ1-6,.,CASSVSSQGPSPLHF,TGTGCCAGCAGCGTTTCCTCACAGGGGCCTTCACCCCTCCACTTT
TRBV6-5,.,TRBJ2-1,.,CASSYSNRGVYNEQFF,TGTGCCAGCAGTTACTCGAATAGGGGAGTGTACAATGAGCAGTTCTTC
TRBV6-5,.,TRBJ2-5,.,CASIGQGGEETQYF,TGTGCCAGCATAGGACAGGGAGGGGAAGAGACCCAGTACTTC
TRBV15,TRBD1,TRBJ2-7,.,CATSRDRGFAEQYF,TGTGCCACCAGCAGGGACAGGGGGTTCGCCGAGCAGTACTTC
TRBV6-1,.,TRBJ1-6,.,CASRSPGPNSPLHF,TGTGCCAGCAGGTCTCCAGGCCCCAATTCACCCCTCCACTTT
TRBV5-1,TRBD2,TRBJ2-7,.,CASSSGLAGLYEQYF,TGCGCCAGCAGCTCGGGACTAGCGGGATTATACGAGCAGTACTTC
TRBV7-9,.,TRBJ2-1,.,CASTVRGRVGGNEQFF,TGTGCCAGCACCGTGAGAGGCAGGGTAGGGGGGAATGAGCAGTTCTTC
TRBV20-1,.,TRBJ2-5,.,CSARVIETQYF,TGCAGTGCCCGCGTTATTGAGACCCAGTACTTC
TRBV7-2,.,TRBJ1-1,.,CASSLETVGHEAFF,TGTGCCAGCAGTCTTGAGACAGTAGGACATGAAGCTTTCTTT
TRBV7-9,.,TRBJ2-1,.,CASRFLRYNEQFF,TGTGCCAGCAGGTTCCTACGCTACAATGAGCAGTTCTTC
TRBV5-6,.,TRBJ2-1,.,CASRRYSRNEQFF,TGTGCCAGCAGAAGGTACAGCCGGAATGAGCAGTTCTTC
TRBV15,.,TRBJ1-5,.,CATSLSYSNQPQHF,TGTGCCACCAGCCTAAGTTATAGCAATCAGCCCCAGCATTTT
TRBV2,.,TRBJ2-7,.,CASSATVTAYEQYF,TGTGCCAGCAGTGCAACAGTTACGGCCTACGAGCAGTACTTC
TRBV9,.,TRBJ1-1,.,CASSVSAANTEAFF,TGTGCCAGCAGCGTATCCGCGGCGAACACTGAAGCTTTCTTT
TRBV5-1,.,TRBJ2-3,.,CASRYSGALGQYF,TGCGCCAGCAGATACTCTGGGGCTCTCGGGCAGTATTTT
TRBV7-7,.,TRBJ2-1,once,CASSLDRRGEQFF,TGTGCTAGCAGCTTAGATAGGCGTGGAGAGCAGTTCTTC
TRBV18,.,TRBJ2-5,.,CASSLGTLQETQYF,TGTGCCAGCTCACTTGGGACCTTACAAGAGACCCAGTACTTC
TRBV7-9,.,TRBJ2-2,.,CASSLALGSDTGELFF,TGTGCCAGCAGCTTAGCGTTAGGGTCGGACACCGGGGAGCTGTTTTTT
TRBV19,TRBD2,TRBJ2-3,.,CASSRTSGGHSTDTQYF,TGTGCCAGTTCCCGGACTAGCGGGGGCCACAGCACAGATACGCAGTATTTT
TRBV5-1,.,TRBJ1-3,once,CASSLEGGPLFSGNTIYF,TGCGCCAGCAGCTTGGAAGGGGGACCTCTTTTCTCTGGAAACACCATATATTTT
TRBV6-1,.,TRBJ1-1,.,CASRPPNTEAFF,TGTGCCAGCAGGCCCCCCAACACTGAAGCTTTCTTT
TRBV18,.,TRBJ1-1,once,CASSPERNTEAFF,TGTGCCAGCTCACCTGAGAGAAACACTGAAGCTTTCTTT
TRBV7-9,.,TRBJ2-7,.,CASSFDGYPYEQYF,TGTGCCAGCAGCTTTGACGGGTACCCCTACGAGCAGTACTTC
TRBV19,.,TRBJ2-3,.,CASSIASAGGYSTDTQYF,TGTGCCAGTAGTATAGCATCGGCAGGGGGGTATAGCACAGATACGCAGTATTTT
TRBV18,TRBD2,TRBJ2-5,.,CASSPGLAGGETQYF,TGTGCCAGCTCACCGGGCCTAGCGGGGGGCGAGACCCAGTACTTC
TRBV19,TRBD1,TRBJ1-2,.,CASSVTGVYGYTF,TGTGCCAGTAGTGTAACAGGGGTGTATGGCTACACCTTC
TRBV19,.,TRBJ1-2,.,CASSIAGTEYGYTF,TGTGCCAGTAGTATCGCCGGGACGGAGTATGGCTACACCTTC
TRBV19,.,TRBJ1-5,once,CASSILKVGGSNQPQHF,TGTGCCAGTAGTATCCTAAAGGTCGGGGGGAGCAATCAGCCCCAGCATTTT
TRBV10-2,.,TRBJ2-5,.,CASSRRFPQETQYF,TGCGCCAGCAGCAGAAGATTTCCGCAAGAGACCCAGTACTTC
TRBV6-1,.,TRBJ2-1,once,CASSEPGLHYNEQFF,TGTGCCAGCAGTGAGCCTGGCCTCCACTACAATGAGCAGTTCTTC
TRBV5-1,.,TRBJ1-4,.,CASSTGGGSEKLFF,TGCGCCAGCAGCACCGGTGGGGGTAGTGAAAAACTGTTTTTT
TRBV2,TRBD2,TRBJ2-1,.,CASRRTSGNYNEQFF,TGTGCCAGCAGAAGGACTAGCGGGAACTACAATGAGCAGTTCTTC
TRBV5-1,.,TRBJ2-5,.,CASSLDRETQYF,TGCGCCAGCAGCTTGGATCGAGAGACCCAGTACTTC
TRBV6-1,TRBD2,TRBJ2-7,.,CASTKGTSGIYEQYF,TGTGCCAGCACCAAAGGGACTAGCGGAATCTACGAGCAGTACTTC
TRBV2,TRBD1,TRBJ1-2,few,CASSFRGLGYTF,TGTGCCAGCAGCTTTAGGGGGCTCGGCTACACCTTC
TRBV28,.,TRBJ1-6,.,CASSLSRQYNSPLHF,TGTGCCAGCAGTTTATCGAGACAGTATAATTCACCCCTCCACTTT
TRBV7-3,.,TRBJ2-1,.,CASSPRAAKGWNEQFF,TGTGCCAGCAGCCCTCGGGCAGCCAAGGGATGGAATGAGCAGTTCTTC